The 2 T cell receptor beta chains reported below all come from one sample, sequenced in a study of Graves' ophthalmopathy and Graves' hyperthyroidism. Researchers took RNA transcripts and amplified TCR beta CDR3 regions from them. Investigators did first-round RT-PCR with HTBI primers, then second-round multiplex PCR. TCRdb itself ran the multiplex PCR reads through MiXCR, one entry per CDR3 protein. The table lists about 240,000 distinct CDR3 sequences, around 42% of them singletons. The material sequenced was peripheral blood. These receptors originate from an adult man with Graves' ophthalmopathy.

The chain joins TRBV9 to TRBJ2-5, with a tentative D call TRBD2 (7 bases). With 3 bases removed from V and 5 bases from J, the gap between germline ends came to 17 bases. CDR1 and CDR2 from the germline V gene are SGDLS and YYNGEE. There are 15 residues in the CDR3. This CDR3 is CASSGSGGPTETQYF. The CDR3 nucleotides read TGTGCCAGCAGCGGATCCGGGGGGCCAACCGAGACCCAGTACTTC.

The gene calls are TRBV30 and TRBJ1-2; 7 positions match TRBD1. The CDR3 sequence is 14 residues long. CDR1 is GTSNPN, CDR2 SVGIG, per germline (reference sequence). With V trimmed by 6 bases and J by 2 bases, 9 bases remained unmatched. The CDR3 region is CACKDRSPNYGYTF. CDR3 sequence (DNA): TGTGCCTGTAAGGACAGGTCCCCGAACTATGGCTACACCTTC.